Listed below are T cell receptor beta chains from one sample, sequenced in a study of T cells in Graves' hyperthyroidism and ophthalmopathy. TCRdb processed the multiplex PCR reads anew with MiXCR; each CDR3 protein has one entry. Here the sample spans some 500,000 distinct CDR3 sequences, 24% being singletons. Sequencing input: blood. The receptors come from a woman aged 25 to 39 with Graves' ophthalmopathy. Each CDR3 is given with its conserved first and last residue. D genes are given only for firm matches. Clone size is shown for a subset of rows, as once, few, many or a class of expanded clone.

d_gene	v_gene	j_gene	abundance	CDR3nt	CDR3aa
NA	TRBV6-2/TRBV6-3	TRBJ2-7	few	TGTGCCAGCAATCCTTGGGGGTACGAGCAGTACTTC	CASNPWGYEQYF
NA	TRBV7-2	TRBJ2-2	NA	TGTGCCAGCAGCTTAAGGCGGAAACCCACCGGGGAGCTGTTTTTT	CASSLRRKPTGELFF
TRBD2	TRBV6-2/TRBV6-3	TRBJ2-7	NA	TGTGCCAGCAGTTACCAGATTGGCGGGGGGGCCGGCGAGCAGTACTTC	CASSYQIGGGAGEQYF
NA	TRBV6-5	TRBJ1-3	many	TGTGCCAGCAGTTACTCGAAGGTCGCTGGAAACACCATATATTTT	CASSYSKVAGNTIYF
TRBD2	TRBV7-2	TRBJ2-5	NA	TGTGCCAGCAGCTCTCAAGCGGGAGTGCGAGAGACCCAGTACTTC	CASSSQAGVRETQYF
NA	TRBV18	TRBJ1-1	NA	TGTGCCAGCTCACCGGACAGCGTGAACACTGAAGCTTGCTTT	CASSPDSVNTEACF
NA	TRBV29-1	TRBJ2-2	NA	TGCAGCGCTCGTTCGGCGGGTCGGACCGGGGAGCTGTTTTTT	CSARSAGRTGELFF
NA	TRBV29-1	TRBJ2-4	NA	TGCAGCGGCCAGGGGAGAGGCATTCAGTACTTC	CSGQGRGIQYF
TRBD1	TRBV20-1	TRBJ1-5	many	TGCAGTGCCCGGGACAGGGAGGATCAGCCCCAGCATTTT	CSARDREDQPQHF
NA	TRBV9	TRBJ1-2	NA	TGTGCCAGCAGCGCGACAGGTCTTGGTGGCTACACCTTC	CASSATGLGGYTF
NA	TRBV12-3/TRBV12-4	TRBJ2-4	many	TGTGCCAGCAGTTTTGGGACTCGGAAAAACATTCAGTACTTC	CASSFGTRKNIQYF
TRBD1	TRBV6-2/TRBV6-3	TRBJ2-7	NA	TGTGCCAGCATCGGACAGGGGTCATACCACGAGCAGTACTTC	CASIGQGSYHEQYF
TRBD1	TRBV11-2	TRBJ1-2	few	TGTGCCAGCAGCTTAAGGGGGCGGTCAGAGAACTATGGCTACACCTTC	CASSLRGRSENYGYTF
TRBD1	TRBV7-2	TRBJ2-5	NA	TGTGCCAGCAGCGACCCGACAGGGGGGGGAGAGACCCAGTACTTC	CASSDPTGGGETQYF
NA	TRBV4-1	TRBJ2-7	NA	TGCGCCAGCAGCCAAGAACGCCGGACCTTTTACGAGCAGTACTTC	CASSQERRTFYEQYF
NA	TRBV13	TRBJ1-1	NA	TGTGCCAGCACCCTAAACGAGGAGGGTCCTGAAGCTTTCTTT	CASTLNEEGPEAFF
NA	TRBV7-7	TRBJ2-2	NA	TGTGCTAGCAGCGCTAGTGGGGGGCACGCCGGGGAGCTGTTTTTT	CASSASGGHAGELFF
TRBD1	TRBV19	TRBJ2-7	many	TGTGCCAGTAGTAAAGGACAGGGTATCTACGAGCAGTACTTC	CASSKGQGIYEQYF
TRBD1	TRBV15	TRBJ2-6	many	TGTGCCACCAGCAGAGTATTCAGGGGGCTCGGGGCCAACGTCCTGACTTTC	CATSRVFRGLGANVLTF
TRBD2	TRBV20-1	TRBJ2-5	few	TGCAGCGGGACTAGCGGGGGGGCCTGGGAGACCCAGTACTTC	CSGTSGGAWETQYF
TRBD1	TRBV28	TRBJ2-7	NA	TGTGCCAGCAGCCCACCGACAGGGGGTACCTCCTACGAGCAGTACTTC	CASSPPTGGTSYEQYF
NA	TRBV6-1	TRBJ1-1	NA	TGTGCCAGCAGTCCACAGCAGGCGAACACTGAAGCTTTCTTT	CASSPQQANTEAFF
TRBD1	TRBV12-3/TRBV12-4	TRBJ2-6	many	TGTGCCAGCACCCTGACAGGGGGCAGGGGGTCTGGGGCCAACGTCCTGACTTTC	CASTLTGGRGSGANVLTF
NA	TRBV5-1	TRBJ2-7	many	TGCGCCAGCAGCCTCTCGTTACACGAGCAGTACTTC	CASSLSLHEQYF
NA	TRBV30	TRBJ1-1	NA	TGTGCCTGTATCCAGGAGACTGAAGCTTTCTTT	CACIQETEAFF
TRBD1	TRBV20-1	TRBJ2-7	many	TGCAGTGCCCGAAATTGGCGACAGGGCGTGTACGAGCAGTACTTC	CSARNWRQGVYEQYF
NA	TRBV11-2	TRBJ1-1	once	TGTGCCAGCAGCACTCGTACCGCGCAGCAGGGTGGCACTGAAGCTTTCTTT	CASSTRTAQQGGTEAFF
NA	TRBV28	TRBJ2-6	many	TGTGCCAGCAGCCTCTCCAGGGGGGCCAACGTCCTGACTTTC	CASSLSRGANVLTF
TRBD2	TRBV30	TRBJ2-5	NA	TGTGCCTGGAGTGGACTAGCGGGGGGGATTAGGGAGACCCAGTACTTC	CAWSGLAGGIRETQYF
TRBD1	TRBV11-2	TRBJ1-5	NA	TGTGCCAGCAGCCACGGACAGGGAGGTCAGCCCCAGCATTTT	CASSHGQGGQPQHF